Presented here are 17 T cell receptor beta chains from one specimen sequenced in a study of blood T cell repertoires in COVID-19 (dated by TCRdb to 2018 to 2020). The protocol used for the library was the immunoSEQ multiplex PCR assay. As stored in TCRdb, this immuneACCESS dataset retains in-frame rearrangements with V and J assigned. A fraction of the clones does not appear; measured against another copy, unresolved V genes explain less than half of the discrepancy, and the remainder lacks a known reason. The sample table contains 60,000 to 70,000 clones; only one count was recorded for more than 70% of them. The ten largest account for over 9.5% of the sample. Source material: PBMCs or T cells enriched from blood (not recorded which). These receptor sequences come from a woman between 40 and 55 years old who had recovered from COVID-19.

V usage is TRBV27 and J usage is TRBJ1-2, with 10 bases aligning to TRBD1. CDR3 length equals 15 residues. V shed 4 bases and J 3 bases; nucleotides not matched to a gene: 5. Germline V gives CDR1 MNHEY, CDR2 SMNVEV (reference sequence). The CDR3 reads CASSSRTGGDYGYTF. CDR3 DNA sequence: TGTGCCAGCAGTTCCAGGACAGGGGGAGACTATGGCTACACCTTC.

J is TRBJ2-2 and V is TRBV7-6; 9 bases align to TRBD1. The CDR3 extends over 15 amino acids. Germline CDR1 is SGHVS and CDR2 is FNYEAQ. After removal of 7 bases from V and 3 bases from J, the junction contained 6 bases not matched to a gene. The DNA for the CDR3 is TGTGCCAGCAAGGGCGACAGGGGGTACACCGGGGAGCTGTTTTTT. Protein product: CASKGDRGYTGELFF.

The chain couples TRBV7-8 to TRBJ2-1; possibly TRBD1 for D (5 bases). The CDR3 runs to 16 residues. The ends were cut back, 1 base at V and 5 bases at J, with 15 bases in the middle. CDR1 and CDR2 from the germline V gene are SGHVS and FQNEAQ. The CDR3 bases are TGTGCCAGCAGCTTAGGACAGTACAACCGACACAATGAGCAGTTCTTC. It encodes CASSLGQYNRHNEQFF.

J is TRBJ2-7 and V is TRBV9; 8 bases align to TRBD1. Germline CDR1 and CDR2: SGDLS and YYNGEE. The CDR3 is 14 amino acids. V was clipped by 3 bases and J by 7 bases; unmatched bases: 9. For the CDR3, the DNA is TGTGCCAGCAGCGGGACAGGGCAAGCGCGGGAGCAGTACTTC. It yields the protein CASSGTGQAREQYF.

The J gene is TRBJ1-1, the V gene TRBV2; 9 bases agree with TRBD1. The junction had 9 bases not matched to a gene; V was cut back by 0 bases and J by 7 bases. CDR1 is SNHLY and CDR2 is FYNNEI in the germline V gene. This CDR3 has 16 amino acids. As DNA, the CDR3 is TGTGCCAGCAGTGAAGCGTATATCCACAGGGGGCTTGAAGCTTTCTTT. This translates into CASSEAYIHRGLEAFF.

V and J are TRBV11-2 and TRBJ2-7, with no clear D. Looked up from germline, CDR1 is SGHAT and CDR2 is FQNNGV. The V gene lost 5 bases and the J gene lost 3 bases, with 14 bases spanning the gap. The length of the CDR3 is 14 residues. The DNA of the CDR3 is TGTGCCAGCAGCCCAAGAGTTTCCAACTACGAGCAGTACTTC. Its protein product is CASSPRVSNYEQYF.

The chain links TRBV3-1 (or the pseudogene TRBV3-2) to TRBJ1-4, with TRBD1 identical over 8 bases. V lost 3 bases to trimming and J lost 5 bases; unmatched junction nucleotides: 2. This CDR3 has 14 amino acids. Germline V CDR1 and CDR2: LGHDT, YNNKEL (reference sequence). CDR3 sequence (DNA): TGTGCCAGCAGCCAGGACAGGGAGAATGAAAAACTGTTTTTT. Its protein is CASSQDRENEKLFF.

The CDR3 here is CSVDTPRGGGYSTDTQYF. Written as DNA, the CDR3 is TGCAGCGTCGACACCCCCCGAGGGGGAGGGTATAGCACAGATACGCAGTATTTT. This sequence joins TRBV29-1 and TRBJ2-3; a weak D match, TRBD2 (7 bases). Germline loops: CDR1 SQVTM, CDR2 ANQGSEA. The CDR3 sequence is 18 residues long. V dropped 6 bases and J dropped 0 bases, with 25 bases sitting between them.

V and J are TRBV3-1 (or the pseudogene TRBV3-2) and TRBJ2-7; D not certain. From germline, CDR1 is LGHDT and CDR2 YNNKEL (reference sequence). There are 15 residues in the CDR3. The germline V and J ends were trimmed by 0 bases and 5 bases, with 14 bases remaining between them. Here the CDR3 DNA reads TGTGCCAGCAGCCAAGATGGTTACTCGAGAAACGAGCAGTACTTC. Protein product: CASSQDGYSRNEQYF.

Here the CDR3 DNA reads TGTGCCATCAGTGAGTCGACGGGGGTGAGCACAGATACGCAGTATTTT. Translating gives CAISESTGVSTDTQYF. The V and J genes are TRBV10-3 and TRBJ2-3; maybe TRBD2 (6 bases). The germline V gene encodes CDR1 ENHRY and CDR2 SYGVKD. Trimming removed 0 bases at V and 0 bases at J, with 10 bases between. The CDR3 contains 16 residues.

This clone showed up just once. CDR3 protein: CASGLDLNPSGGAYEQFF. In DNA, the CDR3 is TGTGCTAGTGGTTTGGACTTGAATCCTAGCGGGGGGGCCTATGAGCAGTTCTTC. V gene TRBV12-5 combines with J gene TRBJ2-1; 12 nucleotides agree with TRBD2. This CDR3 has 18 residues. Germline CDR1 reads LGHNT; CDR2 reads FRNRAP. Losses at the gene ends were 1 base for V and 8 bases for J; bases not matched to a gene: 12.

The chain combines TRBV24-1 with TRBJ2-2, with 8 bases that match TRBD1. The CDR3 is made up of 13 amino acids. The germline V gene has CDR1 KGHDR and CDR2 SFDVKD. V shed 4 bases, J shed 6 bases, and the junction held 0 bases outside the gene matches. CDR3 DNA: TGTGCCACCAGTGAGACAGGGGCCGGGGAGCTGTTTTTT. Translating gives CATSETGAGELFF.

This chain links TRBV27 with TRBJ2-2; a weak D match, TRBD2 (7 bases). The CDR3 is 15 amino acids. V shed 6 bases and J shed 3 bases, with 14 bases lying between them. The germline CDR1 and CDR2 sequences are MNHEY and SMNVEV (reference sequence). CDR3 amino acids: CASREGGSYTGELFF. As DNA, the CDR3 is TGTGCCAGCAGAGAGGGGGGGAGTTACACCGGGGAGCTGTTTTTT.

V and J are TRBV18 and TRBJ1-5, with 8 bases lining up with TRBD1. The germline CDR1 and CDR2 sequences are KGHSH and LQKENI. The CDR3 totals 16 residues. Unmatched junction bases numbered 5, after V lost 4 bases and J lost 0 bases. The DNA for the CDR3 is TGTGCCAGCTCACAGGGACAGGCACATAGCAATCAGCCCCAGCATTTT. Its protein product is CASSQGQAHSNQPQHF.

V usage is TRBV18 and J usage is TRBJ2-5; 8 nucleotides line up with TRBD1. J gave up 4 bases and V 8 bases, and 15 bases lay outside the gene matches. Germline lookup yields CDR1 KGHSH and CDR2 LQKENI. The CDR3 runs to 16 residues. CDR3 nucleotide sequence: TGTGCCAGCCGTTTTGCAGGACAGGGTGCTGGAGAGACCCAGTACTTC. It translates to CASRFAGQGAGETQYF.

The genes are TRBV5-1 and TRBJ2-3; TRBD1 matches 7 bases. The CDR3 spans 17 residues. V was clipped by 5 bases and J by 2 bases; unmatched bases: 14. From germline, CDR1 is SGHRS and CDR2 YFSETQ. CDR3 coding DNA: TGCGCCAGCAGAGGGGGCTTCGGGAAACTTACCACAGATACGCAGTATTTT. This translates into CASRGGFGKLTTDTQYF. Full variable domain (rest looked up from reference TRBV5-1 and TRBJ2-3): KAGVTQTPRYLIKTRGQQVTLSCSPISGHRSVSWYQQTPGQGLQFLFEYFSETQRNKGNFPGRFSGRQFSNSRSEMNVSTLELGDSALYLCASRGGFGKLTTDTQYFGPGTRLTVL.

This clone occurred once. The chain links TRBV7-9 to TRBJ2-7; 16 bases are a match to TRBD2. The germline V gene encodes CDR1 SEHNR and CDR2 FQNEAQ (reference sequence). The CDR3 is 18 amino acids. Trimming removed 1 base from V and 2 bases from J; junction bases left unmatched: 5. For the CDR3, the DNA is TGTGCCAGCAGCTTAGTAGGGACTAGCGGGGGGGACCCCTACGAGCAGTACTTC. Protein sequence: CASSLVGTSGGDPYEQYF.